The clone carrying this T cell receptor (beta chain) has just one count. The sample originates from a study of blood T cell repertoires in COVID-19. Looking at the study overall: Specimens from acute and convalescent COVID-19 originated in the United States, Italy and Spain. PBMCs, B-cell-depleted T cells, or T cells provided the cDNA or gDNA that made up the material.

Generated by immunoSEQ multiplex PCR, the TCRdb table keeps only in-frame clones and is missing some. The repertoire holds 300,000 or so clones, with just under 90% as singletons. The material sequenced was peripheral blood. This clonotype was obtained from a woman aged 40 to 55 with acute or convalescent COVID-19.

As DNA, the CDR3 is TGTGCCAGCAGCTTTAACTCCAATCCAGATACGCAGTATTTT. Translation: CASSFNSNPDTQYF. The V gene is TRBV7-9, the J gene TRBJ2-3; D is undetermined. With 3 bases removed from V and 4 bases from J, the gap between germline ends came to 11 bases. Germline V gene lookup returns CDR1 SEHNR and CDR2 FQNEAQ (reference sequence). The CDR3 length is 14 residues.